These T cell receptor beta chains were read from a single sample in a study of T cell changes during pregnancy in multiple sclerosis. Here immunoSEQ multiplex PCR was the method, and the copy in TCRdb shows in-frame clones only, minus some. Altogether roughly 110,000 clones are present, 85% to 95% being singletons, with the ten largest covering 1.5% to 2%. The source material was peripheral blood, sampled after pregnancy. Receptors originate from a female donor with multiple sclerosis, enrolled in a pregnancy study. CDR3s include the opening cysteine and the closing phenylalanine or tryptophan.

V gene	J gene	CDR3 length	CDR3 protein
TRBV7-9	TRBJ1-1	14	CASSLRDGDTEAFF
TRBV4-1	TRBJ1-4	15	CASSSNRGTNEKLFF
TRBV2	TRBJ2-7	12	CASSGQANEQYF
TRBV5-1	TRBJ2-3	13	CASSLSNTDTQYF
TRBV5-1	TRBJ2-7	14	CASSLSGKGYEQYF
TRBV7-9	TRBJ2-7	12	CASSPNSYEQYF
TRBV5-1	TRBJ1-3	15	CASSLDRVAGNTIYF
TRBV19	TRBJ2-7	15	CASSNQGQAVDEQYF
TRBV5-6	TRBJ1-1	15	CASSRIFQANTEAFF
TRBV5-1	TRBJ2-3	14	CASSLDFSDDTQYF